This TCR beta chain was recovered during a study of blood T cell repertoires in COVID-19. The protocol was immunoSEQ multiplex PCR, while the TCRdb copy is restricted to in-frame clones and leaves out a portion. The sample records 100,000 to 110,000 clones, 80% being singletons. The germline CDR1 and CDR2 sequences are MNHEY and SVGAGI. With 6 bases removed from V and 8 bases from J, the gap between germline ends came to 13 bases. The CDR3 sequence is 13 residues long. This sequence was found in a woman in her 70s with acute or convalescent COVID-19. The V gene is TRBV6-5, the J gene TRBJ1-4; TRBD1 might be the D (5 bases). Specimen: peripheral blood. This CDR3 is CASRQGSGEKLFF. CDR3 nucleotides: TGTGCCAGCAGGCAGGGATCAGGGGAAAAACTGTTTTTT.